This TCR beta chain was captured by sequencing in a study of T cells after yellow fever vaccination. Study at large: The SMART-Seq v4 Ultra Low Input method served to prepare the low-cell-number fractions.

The length of the CDR3 is 14 residues. V was cut by 1 base and J by 3 bases, with 6 bases left in between. Germline V gene lookup returns CDR1 LGHDT and CDR2 YNNKEL (reference sequence). This clonotype was recorded many times. TCRdb reprocessed the 5' RACE reads via MiXCR and lists one record per CDR3 protein. The table shows around 320,000 distinct CDR3 sequences, with approximately 8% occurring only once. This TCR was recovered from a man aged 18 to 30 who received the YFV17D yellow fever vaccine. The sequencing here drew on CD4+ T cells sorted from PBMCs, taken 5 days after the yellow fever booster vaccination. The genes are TRBV3-1 and TRBJ2-2, with unresolved D. CDR3 residues: CASSQGHDTGELFF. CDR3 nucleotide sequence: TGTGCCAGCAGCCAAGGGCACGACACCGGGGAGCTGTTTTTT.